The entry below gives a single TCR beta chain sequence along with its context. The antigen remains unidentified. These data belong to a study of blood T cells in healthy people across ages. Overall study results and limits: TCR beta diversity per million T cells fell roughly linearly with age.

Through a sample-barcoded 5' primer and a J-beta primer mix, a second PCR was run for roughly 6 to 12 cycles. The template-switch adaptor was a 5' adaptor with 12 random nucleotides. It tagged each cDNA molecule. TCRdb re-called the 5' RACE reads with MiXCR, one entry per CDR3 protein. The table has 550,000 to 750,000 distinct CDR3 sequences, 20% to 25% seen once; the top ten hold under 4%. The TCR comes from a man aged 65-85 years in good health. The material sequenced was blood.

The chain's CDR3 is CASSRKPEPSYNEQFF. In DNA, the CDR3 is TGTGCCAGCAGCCGTAAGCCGGAACCCTCCTACAATGAGCAGTTCTTC. The chain combines TRBV11-3 with TRBJ2-1; D not resolved. Trimming shortened V by 5 bases and J by 0 bases, and 14 bases separated the two germline ends. Germline lookup yields CDR1 SGHNT and CDR2 YENEEA. The CDR3 is 16 residues long.